This is a list of T cell receptor beta chains from one sample in a study of beta chain features in type 1 diabetes. Here immunoSEQ multiplex PCR was the method, and the copy in TCRdb shows in-frame clones only, minus some. The table has more than 300,000 clones, over 8.5% seen once; the top ten hold about 0.6%. The sample was central memory CD4+ T cells from blood. These receptors came from a man aged 30-40 years with type 1 diabetes. Each CDR3 is given with its conserved first and last residue. Fields, in order: clone size, D gene, J gene, V gene, CDR3 DNA, CDR3 protein. The D gene is left open where the match is weak. Part of the rows lack a size; the others show once, few, many or a class for expanded clones.

>.|TRBD1|TRBJ1-5|TRBV6-6
TGTGCCAGCAGTTACCCCGGGACAGGGGGCGATCAGCCCCAGCATTTT
CASSYPGTGGDQPQHF
>many|.|TRBJ2-4|TRBV29-1
TGCAGCGTTGTCCCACTAGGGGGGAACATTCAGTACTTC
CSVVPLGGNIQYF
>.|TRBD1|TRBJ2-7|TRBV27
TGTGCCAGCAGTGATTGGGACAGGGGCAACGAGCAGTACTTC
CASSDWDRGNEQYF
>few|.|TRBJ2-3|TRBV28
TGTGCCAGCAGTTTGGGGGGGGCCACAGATACGCAGTATTTT
CASSLGGATDTQYF
>many|.|TRBJ2-3|TRBV11-2
TGTGCCAGCAGCGCGGACCCAGTGGGAGATACGCAGTATTTT
CASSADPVGDTQYF
>.|.|TRBJ2-3|TRBV6-6
TGTGCCAGCAGTCTATCAGCGGCGGCGCAGTATTTT
CASSLSAAAQYF
>few|.|TRBJ1-2|TRBV10-3
TGTGCCATCAGTGCCTTAACAGGAGCCAGTGGCTACACCTTC
CAISALTGASGYTF
>few|.|TRBJ2-5|TRBV28
TGTGCCAGCGACAGGGGAGGGGACCAAGAGACCCAGTACTTC
CASDRGGDQETQYF
>medium-sized|.|TRBJ1-5|TRBV30
TGTGCCTGGACCCCCAGCCCCGCCGGGGAGCCCCAGCATTTT
CAWTPSPAGEPQHF
>.|TRBD1|TRBJ1-2|TRBV6-5
TGTGCCAGCAGTCGGGCCAGGGGGCGTTACACCTTC
CASSRARGRYTF
>.|.|TRBJ2-1|TRBV5-1
TGCGCCAGCAGTCTGCGGGACAGATACAATGAGCAGTTCTTC
CASSLRDRYNEQFF
>many|.|TRBJ1-2|TRBV7-9
TGTGCCAGCAGTGCCCGTGGGGCCCACTATGGCTACACCTTC
CASSARGAHYGYTF
>few|TRBD1|TRBJ2-2|TRBV7-9
TGTGCCAGCAGCTTAGGACAGTACAGGGGTTACACCGGGGAGCTGTTTTTT
CASSLGQYRGYTGELFF
>few|TRBD1|TRBJ2-3|TRBV2
TGTGCCAGCAGACAGGGGGATGGGACAGATACGCAGTATTTT
CASRQGDGTDTQYF
>many|.|TRBJ2-1|TRBV7-2
TGTGCCAGCAGCCTAGCTAGCACCGATGAGCAGTTCTTC
CASSLASTDEQFF
>few|TRBD2|TRBJ2-2|TRBV7-3
TGTGCCAGCAGCCCGCTAGCGGGAGGGCCTGACACCGGGGAGCTGTTTTTT
CASSPLAGGPDTGELFF
>few|TRBD2|TRBJ2-2|TRBV5-4
TGTGCCAGCAGCTTCTGGAGGACACTAGCGGGAGGGCAAGACGGGGAGCTGTTTTTT
CASSFWRTLAGGQDGELFF
>many|.|TRBJ2-1|TRBV6-6
TGTGCCAGCAGTCTACAGGGCCCGGCGGCCAATGAGCAGTTCTTC
CASSLQGPAANEQFF
>.|.|TRBJ2-3|TRBV19
TGTGCCAGTAGTACTACAGGGTTTCCAGATACGCAGTATTTT
CASSTTGFPDTQYF
>few|.|TRBJ2-5|TRBV2
TGTGCCAGCAGCAGACAGAAAGAGACCCAGTACTTC
CASSRQKETQYF
>few|.|TRBJ2-3|TRBV7-2
TGTGCCAGCAGCCTGTATCAAGATACGCAGTATTTT
CASSLYQDTQYF
>.|TRBD2|TRBJ2-7|TRBV5-4
TGCGCCAGCAGCCAAGCTAGCGGTTCCTACGAGCAGTACTTC
CASSQASGSYEQYF
>.|.|TRBJ2-7|TRBV2
TGTGCCAGCAGTCGACTGCTGGGTTACGAGCAGTACTTC
CASSRLLGYEQYF
>few|.|TRBJ2-7|TRBV5-1
TGCGCCAGCAGCTTGCCGGGTCCGAGGTACGAGCAGTACTTC
CASSLPGPRYEQYF
>.|TRBD1|TRBJ2-5|TRBV28
TGTGCCTGCGAGGGACAGCAAGAGACCCAGTACTTC
CACEGQQETQYF
>.|.|TRBJ1-2|TRBV6-5
TGTGCCAGCAGTAAGGACAGATCCAACTATGGCTACACCTTC
CASSKDRSNYGYTF
>.|.|TRBJ2-5|TRBV18
TGTGCCAGCTCAATGAGAGGGGACCCAGAGACCCAGTACTTC
CASSMRGDPETQYF
>few|.|TRBJ1-5|TRBV19
TGTGCCAGTAACCCCGCGGACAGCTTCAATCAGCCCCAGCATTTT
CASNPADSFNQPQHF
>.|.|TRBJ2-7|TRBV6-5
TGTGCCAGCAGTTACTCAGAGACTACGTACGAGCAGTACTTC
CASSYSETTYEQYF
>few|TRBD1|TRBJ1-2|TRBV6-1
TGTGCCAGCACCCCATCGGGACAGGAAACCTATGGCTACACCTTC
CASTPSGQETYGYTF
>few|TRBD1|TRBJ2-7|TRBV13
TGTGCCAGCACCCTCCGGGACAGGTACGAGCAGTACTTC
CASTLRDRYEQYF
>.|TRBD2|TRBJ2-7|TRBV5-1
TGCGCCAGCAGCTATCCGGGGGGCGAGCAGTACTTC
CASSYPGGEQYF
>few|TRBD1|TRBJ2-2|TRBV11-2
TGTGCCAGCAGCATATACAGGGGAAGTGAGAGGCTGTTTTTT
CASSIYRGSERLFF
>.|.|TRBJ1-5|TRBV5-6
TGTGCCAGCAGCCGCTGGGGCAATCAGCCCCAGCATTTT
CASSRWGNQPQHF
>few|TRBD2|TRBJ2-5|TRBV7-3
TGTGCCAGCAGCGTCCCTAGCGGGAGTTACGAGACCCAGTACTTC
CASSVPSGSYETQYF
>.|.|TRBJ2-1|TRBV5-4
TGCGCCAGCAGCCAAGGGGCGGGTGACTACAATGAGCAGTTCTTC
CASSQGAGDYNEQFF
>.|.|TRBJ2-1|TRBV7-3
TGTGCAATCCAACTGCGCAGGGGCTCCTACAATGAGCAGTTCTTC
CAIQLRRGSYNEQFF